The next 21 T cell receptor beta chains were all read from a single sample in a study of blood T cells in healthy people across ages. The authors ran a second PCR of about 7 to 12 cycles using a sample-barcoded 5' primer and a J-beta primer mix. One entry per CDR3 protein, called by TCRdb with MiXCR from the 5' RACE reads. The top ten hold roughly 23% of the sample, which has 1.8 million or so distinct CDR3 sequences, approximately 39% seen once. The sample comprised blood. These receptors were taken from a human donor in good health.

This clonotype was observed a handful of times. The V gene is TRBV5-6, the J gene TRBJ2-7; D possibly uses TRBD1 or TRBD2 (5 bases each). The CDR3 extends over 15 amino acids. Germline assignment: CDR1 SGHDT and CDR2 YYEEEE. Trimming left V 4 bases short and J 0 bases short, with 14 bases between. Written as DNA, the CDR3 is TGTGCCAGCAGCCCGGGGCGCCAAGTCTCCTACGAGCAGTACTTC. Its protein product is CASSPGRQVSYEQYF.

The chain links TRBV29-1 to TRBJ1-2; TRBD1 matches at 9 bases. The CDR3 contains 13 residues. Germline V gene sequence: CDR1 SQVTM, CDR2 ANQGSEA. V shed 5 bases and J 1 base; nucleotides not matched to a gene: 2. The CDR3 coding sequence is TGCAGCGTTTCGACAGGGGGTAACTATGGCTACACCTTC. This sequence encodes CSVSTGGNYGYTF.

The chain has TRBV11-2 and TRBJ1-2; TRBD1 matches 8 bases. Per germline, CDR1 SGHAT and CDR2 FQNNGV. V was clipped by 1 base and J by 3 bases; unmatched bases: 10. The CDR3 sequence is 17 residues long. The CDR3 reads CASSLVPQGQADYGYTF. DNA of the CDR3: TGTGCCAGCAGCTTAGTTCCCCAGGGACAGGCCGACTATGGCTACACCTTC.

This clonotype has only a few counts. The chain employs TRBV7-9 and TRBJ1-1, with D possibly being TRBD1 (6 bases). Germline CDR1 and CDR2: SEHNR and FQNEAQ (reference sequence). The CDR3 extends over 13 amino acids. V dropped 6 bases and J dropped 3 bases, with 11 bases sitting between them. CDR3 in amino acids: CASRRTDYTEAFF. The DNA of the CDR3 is TGTGCCAGCAGAAGGACAGACTACACTGAAGCTTTCTTT.

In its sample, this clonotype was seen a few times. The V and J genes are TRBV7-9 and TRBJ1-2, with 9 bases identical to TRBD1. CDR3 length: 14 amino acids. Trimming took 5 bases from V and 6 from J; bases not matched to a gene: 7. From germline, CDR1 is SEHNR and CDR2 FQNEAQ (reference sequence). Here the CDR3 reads CASSDPTGGNGYTF. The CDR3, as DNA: TGTGCCAGCAGCGATCCGACAGGGGGAAATGGCTACACCTTC. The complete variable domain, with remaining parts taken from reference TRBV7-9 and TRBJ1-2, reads DTGVSQNPRHKITKRGQNVTFRCDPISEHNRLYWYRQTLGQGPEFLTYFQNEAQLEKSRLLSDRFSAERPKGSFSTLEIQRTEQGDSAMYLCASSDPTGGNGYTFGSGTRLTVV.

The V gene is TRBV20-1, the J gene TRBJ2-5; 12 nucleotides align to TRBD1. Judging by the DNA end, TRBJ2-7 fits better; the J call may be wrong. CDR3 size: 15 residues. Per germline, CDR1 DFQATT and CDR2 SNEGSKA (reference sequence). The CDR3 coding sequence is TGCAGTGCTAGTCGGGACAGGGGGCTTGAACACGAGCAGTACTTC. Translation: CSASRDRGLEHEQYF.

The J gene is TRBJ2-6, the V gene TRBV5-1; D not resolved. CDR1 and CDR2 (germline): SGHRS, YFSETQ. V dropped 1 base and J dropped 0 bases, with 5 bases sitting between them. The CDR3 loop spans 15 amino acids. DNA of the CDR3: TGCGCCAGCAGCTTGTTCACCTCTGGGGCCAACGTCCTGACTTTC. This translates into CASSLFTSGANVLTF. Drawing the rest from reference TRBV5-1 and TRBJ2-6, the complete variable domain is KAGVTQTPRYLIKTRGQQVTLSCSPISGHRSVSWYQQTPGQGLQFLFEYFSETQRNKGNFPGRFSGRQFSNSRSEMNVSTLELGDSALYLCASSLFTSGANVLTFGAGSRLTVL.

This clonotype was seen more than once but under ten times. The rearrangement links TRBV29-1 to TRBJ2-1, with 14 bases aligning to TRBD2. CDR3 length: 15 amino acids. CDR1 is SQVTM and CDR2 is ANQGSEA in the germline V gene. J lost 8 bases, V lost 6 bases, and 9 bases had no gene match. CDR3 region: CSVYGTSGGRDEQFF. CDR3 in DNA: TGCAGCGTGTATGGGACTAGCGGGGGTCGGGATGAGCAGTTCTTC.

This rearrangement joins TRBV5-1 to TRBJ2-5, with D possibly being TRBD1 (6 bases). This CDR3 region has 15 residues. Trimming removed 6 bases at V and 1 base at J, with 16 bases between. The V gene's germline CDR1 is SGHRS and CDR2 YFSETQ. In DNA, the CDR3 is TGCGCCAGCACGGGGCAGGGGCCCATCCAAGAGACCCAGTACTTC. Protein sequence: CASTGQGPIQETQYF.

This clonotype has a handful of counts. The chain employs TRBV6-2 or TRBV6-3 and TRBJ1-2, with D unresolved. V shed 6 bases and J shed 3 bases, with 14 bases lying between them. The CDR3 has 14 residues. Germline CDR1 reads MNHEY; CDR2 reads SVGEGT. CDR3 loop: CASRQTGVYYGYTF. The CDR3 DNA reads TGTGCCAGCAGACAAACGGGCGTATACTATGGCTACACCTTC.

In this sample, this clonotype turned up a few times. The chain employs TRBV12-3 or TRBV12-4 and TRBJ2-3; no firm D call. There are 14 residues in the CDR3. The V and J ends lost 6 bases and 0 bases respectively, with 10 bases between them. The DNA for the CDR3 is TGTGCCAGCAGAGATCGTGCTAGCACAGATACGCAGTATTTT. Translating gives CASRDRASTDTQYF.

The CDR3: CASSFGGVGASSYGYTF. The CDR3 region has the DNA TGTGCCAGCAGCTTTGGGGGGGTAGGGGCTAGCTCCTATGGCTACACCTTC. V is TRBV7-2 and J is TRBJ1-2; tentatively, D is TRBD1 (5 bases). Germline V gene data show CDR1 as SGHTA and CDR2 as FQGNSA. V dropped 3 bases and J dropped 4 bases, with 21 bases sitting between them. The CDR3 consists of 17 residues.

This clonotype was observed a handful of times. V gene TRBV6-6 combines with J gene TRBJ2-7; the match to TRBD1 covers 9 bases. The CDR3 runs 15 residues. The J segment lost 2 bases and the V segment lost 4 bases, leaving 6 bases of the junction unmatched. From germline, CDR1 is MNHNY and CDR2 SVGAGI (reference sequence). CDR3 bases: TGTGCCAGCAGTTCCCCGACAGGGGGTACCTACGAGCAGTACTTC. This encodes CASSSPTGGTYEQYF.

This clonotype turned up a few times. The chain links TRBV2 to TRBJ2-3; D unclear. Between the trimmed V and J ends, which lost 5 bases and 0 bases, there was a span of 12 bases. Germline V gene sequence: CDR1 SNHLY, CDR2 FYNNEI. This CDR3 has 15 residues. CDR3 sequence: CASSISAASTDTQYF. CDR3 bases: TGTGCCAGCAGTATAAGCGCCGCTAGCACAGATACGCAGTATTTT.

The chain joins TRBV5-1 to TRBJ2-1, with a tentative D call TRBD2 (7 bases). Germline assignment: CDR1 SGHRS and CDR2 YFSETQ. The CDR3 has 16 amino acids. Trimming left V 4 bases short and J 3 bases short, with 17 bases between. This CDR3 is CASSGAGAGVYNEQFF. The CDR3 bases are TGCGCCAGCAGCGGCGCGGGGGCAGGAGTCTACAATGAGCAGTTCTTC.

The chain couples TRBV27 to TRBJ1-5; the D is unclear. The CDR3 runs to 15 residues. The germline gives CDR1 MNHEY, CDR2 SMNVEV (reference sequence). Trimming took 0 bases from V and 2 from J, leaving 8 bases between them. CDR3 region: CASSLSLGGNQPQHF. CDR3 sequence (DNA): TGTGCCAGCAGTTTATCCCTCGGAGGCAATCAGCCCCAGCATTTT.

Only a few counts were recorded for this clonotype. CDR3 region: CASSDGQGMSEQYF. The DNA for the CDR3 is TGCGCCAGCAGCGACGGACAGGGTATGAGTGAGCAGTACTTC. The V and J genes are TRBV5-1 and TRBJ2-7; 8 nucleotides agree with TRBD1. Germline loops: CDR1 SGHRS, CDR2 YFSETQ. V shed 4 bases and J 7 bases; nucleotides not matched to a gene: 10. The CDR3 runs 14 residues.

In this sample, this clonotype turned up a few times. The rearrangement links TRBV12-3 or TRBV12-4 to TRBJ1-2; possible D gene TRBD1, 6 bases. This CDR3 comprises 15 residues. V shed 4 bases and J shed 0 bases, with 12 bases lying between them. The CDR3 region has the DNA TGTGCCAGCAGTTGGGGGGGGCAGTCTAACTATGGCTACACCTTC. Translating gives CASSWGGQSNYGYTF.

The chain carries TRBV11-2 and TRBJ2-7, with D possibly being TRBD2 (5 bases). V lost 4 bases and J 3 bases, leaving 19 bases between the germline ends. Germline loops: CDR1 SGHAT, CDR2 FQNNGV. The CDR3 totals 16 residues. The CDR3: CASSSIIPGDYYEQYF. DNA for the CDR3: TGTGCCAGCAGCTCCATAATCCCAGGAGACTACTACGAGCAGTACTTC.

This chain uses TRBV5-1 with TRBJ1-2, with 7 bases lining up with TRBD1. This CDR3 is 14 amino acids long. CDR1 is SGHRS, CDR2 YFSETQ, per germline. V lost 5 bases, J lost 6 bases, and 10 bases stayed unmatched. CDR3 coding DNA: TGCGCCAGCAGGTACCCGGGACAGTTAGATGGCTACACCTTC. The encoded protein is CASRYPGQLDGYTF.

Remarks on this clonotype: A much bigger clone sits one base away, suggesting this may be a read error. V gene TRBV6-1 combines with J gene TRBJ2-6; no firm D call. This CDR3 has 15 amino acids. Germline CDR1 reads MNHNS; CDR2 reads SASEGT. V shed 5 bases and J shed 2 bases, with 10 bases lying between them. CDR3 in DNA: TGTGCCAGCAGTCCAGACCCCACTGGGGCCAACGTCCTGACTTTC. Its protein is CASSPDPTGANVLTF.